These T cell receptor beta chains were read from a single sample in a study of metastatic and nonmetastatic thyroid tumors. Via MiXCR, TCRdb re-called the PCR reads. This repertoire shows under 45,000 clones, around 18% found once; its top ten account for roughly an eighth. What was sequenced was tumor tissue. The receptors were sampled from a female donor with papillary thyroid cancer or a benign thyroid nodule (not recorded which). Some clones in this sample may be carry-over from other donors' samples. Each CDR3 is given with its conserved first and last residue. Fields, in order: clone size, D gene, J gene, V gene, CDR3 length, CDR3 DNA, CDR3 protein. A D gene is named only where the DNA matches it firmly. Size values are once, few and many counts, or a class for expanded clones, and some rows have none.

abundance: many; d_gene: -; j_gene: TRBJ1-2; v_gene: TRBV6-1; len: 13; CDR3nt: TGTGCCAGCAGTTTTTCGGTTCTAGGTGGCTACACCTTC; CDR3aa: CASSFSVLGGYTF
abundance: many; d_gene: TRBD1; j_gene: TRBJ2-7; v_gene: TRBV20-1; len: 12; CDR3nt: TGCAGTGCTAGCAGGGGGACCTACGAGCAGTACTTC; CDR3aa: CSASRGTYEQYF
abundance: many; d_gene: -; j_gene: TRBJ2-3; v_gene: TRBV20-1; len: 16; CDR3nt: TGCAGTGCTAGAGCCCGGGCCTTCCGATCCACAGATACGCAGTATTTT; CDR3aa: CSARARAFRSTDTQYF
abundance: -; d_gene: -; j_gene: TRBJ1-5; v_gene: TRBV7-6; len: 15; CDR3nt: TGTGCCAGCAGCTTAGGGACAGCTAGCAATCAGCCCCAGCATTTT; CDR3aa: CASSLGTASNQPQHF
abundance: many; d_gene: -; j_gene: TRBJ2-2; v_gene: TRBV5-1; len: 13; CDR3nt: TGCGCCAGCAGCGAGGGGTTCACCGGGGAGCTGTTTTTT; CDR3aa: CASSEGFTGELFF
abundance: once; d_gene: -; j_gene: TRBJ2-7; v_gene: TRBV20-1; len: 14; CDR3nt: TGCAGTGCCACGCCCTTGAGTATCTCCTACGAGCAGTACTTC; CDR3aa: CSATPLSISYEQYF
abundance: -; d_gene: -; j_gene: TRBJ2-7; v_gene: TRBV5-1; len: 16; CDR3nt: TGCGCCAGCAGCGCCGGCGGGCAGGGATCATACTACGAGCAGTACTTC; CDR3aa: CASSAGGQGSYYEQYF
abundance: medium-sized; d_gene: -; j_gene: TRBJ2-7; v_gene: TRBV6-1; len: 13; CDR3nt: TGTGCCAGCAGTGGGGCGGGCTCCTACGAGCAGTACTTC; CDR3aa: CASSGAGSYEQYF
abundance: many; d_gene: -; j_gene: TRBJ2-1; v_gene: TRBV7-9; len: 14; CDR3nt: TGTGCCAGCACCTCGGACCGGGCGGTTCATGAGCAGTTCTTC; CDR3aa: CASTSDRAVHEQFF
abundance: few; d_gene: TRBD2; j_gene: TRBJ2-2; v_gene: TRBV6-1; len: 15; CDR3nt: TGTGCCAGCATTGGCGGGAGCGGGAGGTTCGGGGAGCTGTTTTTT; CDR3aa: CASIGGSGRFGELFF
abundance: many; d_gene: -; j_gene: TRBJ1-1; v_gene: TRBV27; len: 13; CDR3nt: TGTGCCAGCGGTCAGGGGAGTGGCACTGAAGCTTTCTTT; CDR3aa: CASGQGSGTEAFF
abundance: many; d_gene: -; j_gene: TRBJ1-6; v_gene: TRBV7-9; len: 12; CDR3nt: TGTGCCAGCAGCTTAGGTCTTTCACCCCTCCACTTT; CDR3aa: CASSLGLSPLHF
abundance: few; d_gene: -; j_gene: TRBJ2-7; v_gene: TRBV6-1; len: 15; CDR3nt: TGTGCCAGCAGCCGAGGTACAGTGGGAAAATACGAGCAGTACTTC; CDR3aa: CASSRGTVGKYEQYF
abundance: many; d_gene: -; j_gene: TRBJ1-5; v_gene: TRBV12-3/TRBV12-4; len: 15; CDR3nt: TGTGCCAGCAGCTTGGCTGGGGGGGGTCATCAGCCCCAGCATTTT; CDR3aa: CASSLAGGGHQPQHF
abundance: -; d_gene: TRBD1; j_gene: TRBJ1-2; v_gene: TRBV7-2; len: 15; CDR3nt: TGCGCCAGCAGCTTAAACCAGGGGGCAGTCTATGGCTACACCTTC; CDR3aa: CASSLNQGAVYGYTF
abundance: -; d_gene: -; j_gene: TRBJ2-7; v_gene: TRBV28; len: 12; CDR3nt: TGTGCCAGCAGTCGAATCGGAGTCGATCAGTACTTC; CDR3aa: CASSRIGVDQYF
abundance: many; d_gene: -; j_gene: TRBJ2-1; v_gene: TRBV24-1; len: 16; CDR3nt: TGTGCCACCAGTGATTCACAGGTCGCATGGTACAATGAGCAGTTCTTC; CDR3aa: CATSDSQVAWYNEQFF
abundance: many; d_gene: -; j_gene: TRBJ2-5; v_gene: TRBV9; len: 15; CDR3nt: TGTGCCAGCAGCGCGGCCTCGACCCTGTTGGAGACCCAGTACTTC; CDR3aa: CASSAASTLLETQYF
abundance: -; d_gene: -; j_gene: TRBJ2-2; v_gene: TRBV3-1; len: 16; CDR3nt: TGTGCCAGCAGCCAAGAAACAGAACCGAACACCGGGGAGCTGTTTTTT; CDR3aa: CASSQETEPNTGELFF
abundance: few; d_gene: -; j_gene: TRBJ2-5; v_gene: TRBV4-1; len: 14; CDR3nt: TGCGCCAGCAGCCAATATGCTAGCTTGCCGACCCAGTACTTC; CDR3aa: CASSQYASLPTQYF
abundance: many; d_gene: -; j_gene: TRBJ1-2; v_gene: TRBV19; len: 15; CDR3nt: TGTGCCAGTAGGACCACTTCCGCGGGACACTATGGCTACACCTTC; CDR3aa: CASRTTSAGHYGYTF
abundance: many; d_gene: -; j_gene: TRBJ2-1; v_gene: TRBV11-1; len: 15; CDR3nt: TGTGCCAGCAGCCGCGCCTTAGGACGCGGGAATGAGCAGTTCTTC; CDR3aa: CASSRALGRGNEQFF
abundance: -; d_gene: -; j_gene: TRBJ1-3; v_gene: TRBV18; len: 15; CDR3nt: TGTGCCAGCTCACCCCCAGGCGGCTCTGGAAACACCATATATTTT; CDR3aa: CASSPPGGSGNTIYF